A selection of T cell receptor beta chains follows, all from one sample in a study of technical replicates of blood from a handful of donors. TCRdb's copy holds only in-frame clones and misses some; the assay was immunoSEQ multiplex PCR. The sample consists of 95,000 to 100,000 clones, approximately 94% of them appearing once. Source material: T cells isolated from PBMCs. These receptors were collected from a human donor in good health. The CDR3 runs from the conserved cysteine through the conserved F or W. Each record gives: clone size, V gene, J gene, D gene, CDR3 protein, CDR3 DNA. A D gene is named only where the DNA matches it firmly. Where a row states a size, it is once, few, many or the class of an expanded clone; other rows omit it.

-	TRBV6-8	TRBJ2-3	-	CASSRPNYTDTQYF	TGTGCCAGCAGTAGGCCCAACTACACAGATACGCAGTATTTT
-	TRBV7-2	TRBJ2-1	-	CASSLPVGVREQFF	TGTGCCAGCAGCTTACCGGTGGGAGTGCGGGAGCAGTTCTTC
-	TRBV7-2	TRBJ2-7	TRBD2	CASSSPSGGALYEQYF	TGTGCCAGCAGCTCGCCTAGCGGGGGGGCTCTCTACGAGCAGTACTTC
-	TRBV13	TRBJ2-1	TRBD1	CASSSGTGPNEQFF	TGTGCCAGCAGCTCCGGGACAGGCCCCAATGAGCAGTTCTTC
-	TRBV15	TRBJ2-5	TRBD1	CATSRGPGTGLETQYF	TGTGCCACCAGCAGAGGGCCCGGGACAGGGTTGGAGACCCAGTACTTC
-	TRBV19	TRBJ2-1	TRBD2	CASSIERWSSGRGLHEQFF	TGTGCCAGTAGTATAGAAAGGTGGTCTAGCGGGAGAGGTCTCCATGAGCAGTTCTTC
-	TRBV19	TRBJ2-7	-	CASSISGEGYEQYF	TGTGCCAGTAGTATTTCAGGGGAAGGGTACGAGCAGTACTTC
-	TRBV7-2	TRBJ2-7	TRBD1	CASSLETGKAYEQYF	TGTGCCAGCAGCTTAGAGACAGGGAAGGCCTACGAGCAGTACTTC
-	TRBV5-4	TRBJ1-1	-	CASSLGGTLNTEAFF	TGTGCCAGCAGCTTGGGAGGGACACTGAACACTGAAGCTTTCTTT
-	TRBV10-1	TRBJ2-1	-	CASSDWETGNNEQFF	TGCGCCAGCAGTGATTGGGAGACAGGTAACAATGAGCAGTTCTTC
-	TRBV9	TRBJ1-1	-	CASSVGGGTSEAFF	TGTGCCAGCAGCGTAGGTGGGGGGACGAGTGAAGCTTTCTTT
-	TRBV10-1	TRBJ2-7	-	CASSSGTQGSWYEQYF	TGCGCCAGCAGTTCCGGGACACAAGGGTCCTGGTACGAGCAGTACTTC
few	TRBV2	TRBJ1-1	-	CASTEGGGNTEAFF	TGTGCCAGCACCGAGGGCGGGGGGAACACTGAAGCTTTCTTT
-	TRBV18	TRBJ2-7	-	CASSPQAETDSSRQYF	TGTGCCAGCTCACCCCAAGCGGAAACCGATTCGAGCAGGCAGTACTTC
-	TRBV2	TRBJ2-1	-	CASAEGHGSYNEQFF	TGTGCCAGCGCGGAGGGGCACGGATCCTACAATGAGCAGTTCTTC
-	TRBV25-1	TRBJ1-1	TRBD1	CASSEFGQGNTEAFF	TGTGCCAGCAGTGAATTCGGACAGGGGAACACTGAAGCTTTCTTT
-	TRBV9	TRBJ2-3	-	CASSEQGRGDTQYF	TGTGCCAGCAGCGAACAGGGGCGGGGAGATACGCAGTATTTT
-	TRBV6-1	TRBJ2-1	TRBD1	CASSGGTARNNEQFF	TGTGCCAGCAGTGGGGGGACAGCGCGTAACAATGAGCAGTTCTTC
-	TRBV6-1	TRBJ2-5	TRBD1	CAGRVSGGRETQYF	TGTGCCGGCCGAGTTTCAGGGGGAAGGGAGACCCAGTACTTC
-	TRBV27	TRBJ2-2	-	CASSFGTGELFF	TGTGCCAGCAGTTTCGGGACCGGGGAGCTGTTTTTT
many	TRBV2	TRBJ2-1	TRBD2	CASSEWTSGAYNEQFF	TGTGCCAGCAGCGAATGGACTAGCGGCGCCTACAATGAGCAGTTCTTC
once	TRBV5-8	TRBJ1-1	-	CASSLSGGRNEAFF	TGTGCCAGCAGCTTAAGCGGGGGTAGGAATGAAGCTTTCTTT
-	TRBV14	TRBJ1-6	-	CASSYRVLNSPLHF	TGTGCCAGCAGCTACCGGGTTCTTAATTCACCCCTCCACTTT
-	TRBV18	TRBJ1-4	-	CASSSGLAATNEKLFF	TGTGCCAGCTCCAGCGGTCTAGCAGCAACTAATGAAAAACTGTTTTTT
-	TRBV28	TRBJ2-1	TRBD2	CASRAGALDDEQFF	TGTGCCAGCAGGGCGGGAGCTTTGGATGATGAGCAGTTCTTC
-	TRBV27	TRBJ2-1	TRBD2	CASSLSAGNEQFF	TGTGCCAGCAGTTTATCAGCGGGGAATGAGCAGTTCTTC
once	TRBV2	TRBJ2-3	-	CASSALARDTQYF	TGTGCCAGCAGTGCCCTAGCGAGAGACACGCAGTATTTT
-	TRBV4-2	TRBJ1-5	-	CASSQDGLQYSNQPQHF	TGTGCCAGCAGCCAAGACGGACTGCAATATAGCAATCAGCCCCAGCATTTT
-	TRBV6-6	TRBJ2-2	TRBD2	CASSYRREGRTGELFF	TGTGCCAGCAGTTACCGGCGGGAGGGCCGAACCGGGGAGCTGTTTTTT
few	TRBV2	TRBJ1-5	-	CASLSLRGQPQHF	TGTGCCAGCTTATCCCTACGGGGTCAGCCCCAGCATTTT
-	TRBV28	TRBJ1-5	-	CLAGETASLPQHF	TGTCTCGCGGGGGAGACAGCATCACTGCCCCAGCATTTT
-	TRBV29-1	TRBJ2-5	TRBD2	CSVGLAGGGRETQYF	TGCAGCGTTGGACTAGCGGGGGGGGGTCGAGAGACCCAGTACTTC
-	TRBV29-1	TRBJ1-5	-	CSVEDTALGQPQHF	TGCAGCGTTGAAGATACAGCTCTGGGTCAGCCCCAGCATTTT
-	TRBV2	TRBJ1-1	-	CASHDRMNTEAFF	TGTGCCAGCCACGACAGGATGAACACTGAAGCTTTCTTT
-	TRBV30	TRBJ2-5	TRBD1	CAGQGVQETQYF	TGTGCCGGACAGGGAGTTCAAGAGACCCAGTACTTC
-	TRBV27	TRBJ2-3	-	CARTLEGRVADTQYF	TGTGCCAGAACTCTCGAGGGCCGTGTGGCAGATACGCAGTATTTT